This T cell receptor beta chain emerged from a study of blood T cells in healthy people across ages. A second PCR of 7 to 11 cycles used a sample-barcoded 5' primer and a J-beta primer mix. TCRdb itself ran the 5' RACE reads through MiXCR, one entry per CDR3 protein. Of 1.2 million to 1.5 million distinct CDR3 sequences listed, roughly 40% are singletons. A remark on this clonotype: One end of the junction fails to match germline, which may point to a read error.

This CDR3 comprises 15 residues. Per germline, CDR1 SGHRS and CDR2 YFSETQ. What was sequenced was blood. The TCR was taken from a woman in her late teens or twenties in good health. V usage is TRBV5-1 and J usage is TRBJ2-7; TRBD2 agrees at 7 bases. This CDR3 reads CAGSPLSGNSYEQYF. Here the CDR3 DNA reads TGCGCCGGCAGCCCCTTAAGCGGGAACTCCTACGAGCAGTACTTC.